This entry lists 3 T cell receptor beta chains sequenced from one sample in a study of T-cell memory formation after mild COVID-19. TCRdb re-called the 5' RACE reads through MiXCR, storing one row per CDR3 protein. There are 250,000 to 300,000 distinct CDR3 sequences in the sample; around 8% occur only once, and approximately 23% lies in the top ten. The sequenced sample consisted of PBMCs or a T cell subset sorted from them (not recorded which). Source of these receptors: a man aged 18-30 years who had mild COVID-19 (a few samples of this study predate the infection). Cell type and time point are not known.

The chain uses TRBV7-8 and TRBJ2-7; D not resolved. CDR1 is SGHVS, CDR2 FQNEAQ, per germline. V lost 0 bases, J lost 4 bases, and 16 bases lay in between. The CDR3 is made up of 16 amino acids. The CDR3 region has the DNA TGTGCCAGCAGCTTAGCTCCACCCCTTTCAGTTTACGAGCAGTACTTC. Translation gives CASSLAPPLSVYEQYF.

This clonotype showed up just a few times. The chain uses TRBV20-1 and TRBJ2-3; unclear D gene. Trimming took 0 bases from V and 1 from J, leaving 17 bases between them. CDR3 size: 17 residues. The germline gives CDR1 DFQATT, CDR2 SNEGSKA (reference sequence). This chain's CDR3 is CSARDGKGPLRTDTQYF. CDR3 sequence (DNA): TGCAGTGCTAGAGATGGGAAGGGTCCGTTGCGCACAGATACGCAGTATTTT.

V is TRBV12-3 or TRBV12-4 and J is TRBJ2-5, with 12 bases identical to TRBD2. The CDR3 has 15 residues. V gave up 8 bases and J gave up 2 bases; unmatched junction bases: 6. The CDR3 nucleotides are TGTGCCAGCCGACTAGCGGGAGTTCCTCAAGAGACCCAGTACTTC. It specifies CASRLAGVPQETQYF.